Shown below are 26 T cell receptor beta chains from a single sample sequenced in a study of T cell responses to AZD1222 COVID-19 vaccine. The data were produced by immunoSEQ multiplex PCR, yet TCRdb's version contains in-frame clones alone and is incomplete. Seen here are roughly 140,000 clones, about 93% observed once, and the top ten hold about 1.3%. The sample consisted of peripheral blood, taken on day 0 of AZD1222 vaccination. Receptors were obtained from an adult in good health.

As DNA, the CDR3 is TGTGCCAGCAGTGAAACAGGGTATGGCTACACCTTC. It translates to CASSETGYGYTF. The chain couples TRBV12-3 or TRBV12-4 to TRBJ1-2; the D gene is possibly TRBD1 (6 bases). The germline V and J ends were trimmed by 5 bases and 5 bases, with 9 bases remaining between them. CDR3 size: 12 residues.

V is TRBV6-2 or TRBV6-3 and J is TRBJ1-2; D is undetermined. There are 12 residues in the CDR3. V was shortened by 5 bases and J by 5 bases, with 9 bases between the two germline ends. Per germline, CDR1 MNHEY and CDR2 SVGEGT. CDR3 residues: CASSPPRYGYTF. The CDR3 nucleotides are TGTGCCAGCAGTCCACCACGTTATGGCTACACCTTC.

The chain is built from TRBV7-9 and TRBJ1-3; unclear D gene. Trimming pared 3 bases from V and 1 base from J, leaving 10 bases between. Germline values: CDR1 SEHNR, CDR2 FQNEAQ (reference sequence). This CDR3 is built from 15 residues. CDR3 nucleotide sequence: TGTGCCAGCAGCTTGCTCCCAGAGTCTGGAAACACCATATATTTT. Amino acids: CASSLLPESGNTIYF.

This clone turned up a few times. The V and J genes are TRBV19 and TRBJ2-3, with D possibly TRBD1 on 6 matching bases. Germline V gives CDR1 LNHDA, CDR2 SQIVND (reference sequence). This CDR3 comprises 15 residues. V was cut by 7 bases and J by 0 bases, with 14 bases left in between. Written as DNA, the CDR3 is TGTGCCAGTAATCCAGGGGATTCTAGCACAGATACGCAGTATTTT. Its translation: CASNPGDSSTDTQYF.

This chain connects TRBV6-5 to TRBJ2-5; 9 nucleotides agree with TRBD2. Trimming cost V 7 bases and J 3 bases; bases outside gene matches: 9. There are 15 residues in the CDR3. Germline-derived CDR1 and CDR2 are MNHEY and SVGAGI. CDR3 amino acids: CASNRGAGGKETQYF. The CDR3 region has the DNA TGTGCCAGCAACCGGGGAGCGGGGGGTAAAGAGACCCAGTACTTC.

The chain joins TRBV10-3 to TRBJ1-1; a possible D gene is TRBD1 (5 bases). V dropped 8 bases and J dropped 1 base, with 8 bases sitting between them. Germline CDR1 is ENHRY and CDR2 is SYGVKD. The CDR3 is 12 amino acids. The CDR3 nucleotides are TGTGCCATCGGGGGAACGAACACTGAAGCTTTCTTT. It encodes CAIGGTNTEAFF.

The V call is TRBV7-3, the J call TRBJ1-3; 7 bases match TRBD1. Per the germline V gene, CDR1 is SGHTA and CDR2 is FQGTGA. CDR3 length: 14 residues. The ends lost 5 bases at V and 2 bases at J; junction bases unmatched: 3. CDR3 sequence (DNA): TGTGCCAGCAGCCAACAGGGGACTGGAAACACCATATATTTT. Its translation is CASSQQGTGNTIYF.

This chain links TRBV7-9 with TRBJ1-2, with 8 nucleotides matching TRBD1. The CDR3 runs 13 residues. Germline loops: CDR1 SEHNR, CDR2 FQNEAQ (reference sequence). Trimming cost V 2 bases and J 8 bases; bases outside gene matches: 4. The CDR3 coding sequence is TGTGCCAGCAGCTTACAGGGGGCGGAGGGCTACACCTTC. Amino acids: CASSLQGAEGYTF.

The chain uses TRBV6-6 and TRBJ1-5; D may be TRBD1 (6 bases). The length of the CDR3 is 12 residues. Between the trimmed V and J ends, which lost 6 bases and 9 bases, there was a span of 12 bases. CDR1 and CDR2 (germline): MNHNY, SVGAGI (reference sequence). The DNA for the CDR3 is TGTGCCAGCAGGTCCACAGGGTGGCCCCAGCATTTT. Its protein product is CASRSTGWPQHF.

The V call is TRBV6-5, the J call TRBJ1-1; the D is unclear. Trimming removed 6 bases from V and 4 bases from J, with 3 bases in between. CDR1 is MNHEY and CDR2 is SVGAGI in the germline V gene. The CDR3 length is 10 residues. The CDR3 DNA reads as TGTGCCAGCAGGGTCACTGAAGCTTTCTTT. Protein sequence: CASRVTEAFF.

The genes are TRBV7-8 and TRBJ1-1; D is possibly TRBD1 (5 bases). The V and J ends lost 8 bases and 0 bases respectively, with 13 bases between them. The CDR3 contains 14 residues. CDR1 is SGHVS, CDR2 FQNEAQ, per germline. The CDR3 region is CASDGGFMNTEAFF. DNA of the CDR3: TGTGCCAGCGACGGGGGGTTCATGAACACTGAAGCTTTCTTT.

The chain joins TRBV5-1 to TRBJ1-4, with 7 bases fitting TRBD1. The CDR3 runs 14 residues. CDR1 is SGHRS and CDR2 is YFSETQ in the germline V gene. Unmatched junction bases numbered 2, after V lost 3 bases and J lost 3 bases. The CDR3 loop is CASSSQGSNEKLFF. The CDR3 bases are TGCGCCAGCAGCTCACAGGGGTCTAATGAAAAACTGTTTTTT.

The V and J genes are TRBV28 and TRBJ2-1, with 11 bases fitting TRBD2. V lost 6 bases to trimming and J lost 8 bases; unmatched junction nucleotides: 15. The CDR3 extends over 17 amino acids. Germline lookup yields CDR1 MDHEN and CDR2 SYDVKM. The CDR3, as DNA: TGTGCCAGCAGCCCCTTCTGGGGTAGCGGGGGGGCCCATGAGCAGTTCTTC. This gives the protein CASSPFWGSGGAHEQFF.

The rearrangement links TRBV18 to TRBJ1-1; D is perhaps TRBD1 (6 bases). Trimming shortened V by 2 bases and J by 4 bases, and 11 bases separated the two germline ends. CDR1 is KGHSH and CDR2 is LQKENI in the germline V gene. The CDR3 totals 14 residues. CDR3 residues: CASSPLTGSTEAFF. For the CDR3, the DNA is TGTGCCAGCTCACCATTAACAGGGAGCACTGAAGCTTTCTTT.

The chain links TRBV5-8 to TRBJ1-5; the D gene is possibly TRBD1 (5 bases). From germline, CDR1 is SGHTS and CDR2 YDEGEE. The V end was cut by 1 base, the J end by 2 bases, with 10 bases between. The CDR3 extends over 15 amino acids. The CDR3 region is CASSLKRGGNQPQHF. As DNA, the CDR3 is TGTGCCAGCAGCTTGAAGAGGGGAGGCAATCAGCCCCAGCATTTT.

The chain couples TRBV21-1 to TRBJ2-1; the table assigns TRBD2, which was not confirmed against the DNA. TRBV21-1 is a recognized pseudogene. This CDR3 has 17 residues. CDR3 loop: CASSKFLYEAGLDEQFF. CDR3 DNA: TGTGCCAGCAGCAAATTTCTCTATGAAGCGGGACTCGATGAGCAGTTCTTC.

The chain joins TRBV24-1 to TRBJ2-3; a possible D gene is TRBD1 (6 bases). The CDR3 runs to 16 residues. CDR1 KGHDR and CDR2 SFDVKD come from the germline V gene. Trimming shortened V by 5 bases and J by 0 bases, and 14 bases separated the two germline ends. The CDR3 nucleotides are TGTGCCACCAGTGTAGACAGGAGTACTAGCACAGATACGCAGTATTTT. Translating gives CATSVDRSTSTDTQYF.

This clone came up once. The chain links TRBV7-2 to TRBJ2-2, with a possible D match to TRBD2 (6 bases). Per the germline V gene, CDR1 is SGHTA and CDR2 is FQGNSA. This CDR3 is 17 amino acids long. Trimming took off 1 base at V and 7 bases at J, with 19 bases between the two ends. The CDR3 DNA is TGTGCCAGCAGCTTAGTCGTGGAGGCTAGCGATGTCGGGGAGCTGTTTTTT. Translated, it gives CASSLVVEASDVGELFF.

This chain links TRBV5-4 with TRBJ1-6, with D tentatively TRBD1 (5 bases). This CDR3 is built from 14 residues. Between the trimmed V and J ends, which lost 2 bases and 6 bases, there was a span of 9 bases. CDR1 is SGHNT, CDR2 YYREEE, per germline (reference sequence). CDR3 nucleotide sequence: TGTGCCAGCAGCTTAAATGGGGGTAATTCACCCCTCCACTTT. This codes for CASSLNGGNSPLHF.

The chain has TRBV30 and TRBJ2-1, with D maybe TRBD2 (6 bases). The CDR3 is made up of 14 amino acids. Germline-derived CDR1 and CDR2 are GTSNPN and SVGIG (reference sequence). The V and J ends lost 1 base and 3 bases respectively, with 10 bases between them. CDR3 protein: CAWSAGGIYNEQFF. CDR3 in DNA: TGTGCCTGGAGTGCTGGCGGGATCTACAATGAGCAGTTCTTC.

The gene calls are TRBV9 and TRBJ1-1; D is uncertain. Germline lookup yields CDR1 SGDLS and CDR2 YYNGEE. This CDR3 spans 14 amino acids. V was cut by 0 bases and J by 0 bases, with 6 bases left in between. DNA of the CDR3: TGTGCCAGCAGCGTAGGAACAGTGAACACTGAAGCTTTCTTT. This encodes CASSVGTVNTEAFF. The full variable domain, completed using reference TRBV9 and TRBJ1-1, is DSGVTQTPKHLITATGQRVTLRCSPRSGDLSVYWYQQSLDQGLQFLIQYYNGEERAKGNILERFSAQQFPDLHSELNLSSLELGDSALYFCASSVGTVNTEAFFGQGTRLTVV.

The V and J genes are TRBV5-1 and TRBJ2-3, with 10 bases identical to TRBD1. The CDR3 covers 15 residues. Trimming removed 4 bases from V and 6 bases from J; junction bases left unmatched: 8. Germline-derived CDR1 and CDR2 are SGHRS and YFSETQ. CDR3 sequence: CASSNRQGAVDTQYF. The CDR3 coding sequence is TGCGCCAGCAGCAACAGACAGGGGGCGGTTGATACGCAGTATTTT.

The CDR3 DNA is TGTGCCAGCAGTTTAGGGGGGGCGAGGAGCAATCAGCCCCAGCATTTT. This codes for CASSLGGARSNQPQHF. V gene TRBV2 combines with J gene TRBJ1-5; TRBD1 is a possible D gene (6 bases). The V gene lost 5 bases and the J gene lost 1 base, with 15 bases spanning the gap. The CDR3 has 16 residues. The germline gives CDR1 SNHLY, CDR2 FYNNEI.

The chain joins TRBV13 to TRBJ1-1; D is unresolved. Per germline, CDR1 PRHDT and CDR2 FYEKMQ (reference sequence). The CDR3 totals 12 residues. Trimming shortened V by 0 bases and J by 11 bases, and 10 bases separated the two germline ends. CDR3 region: CASSLGGLGAFF. CDR3 bases: TGTGCCAGCAGCTTAGGTGGGTTAGGGGCTTTCTTT.

The chain uses TRBV11-2 and TRBJ2-1; D uncertain. The germline V gene has CDR1 SGHAT and CDR2 FQNNGV. V lost 1 base and J 0 bases, leaving 10 bases between the germline ends. This CDR3 comprises 16 residues. The CDR3 region has the DNA TGTGCCAGCAGCTTAGCATACAGAAGCTCCTACAATGAGCAGTTCTTC. Protein: CASSLAYRSSYNEQFF.

Concerning this clone: The sample contains more than one DNA sequence encoding this CDR3. V is TRBV12-5 and J is TRBJ2-5; D is uncertain. The CDR3 totals 11 residues. V shed 1 base and J shed 5 bases, with 2 bases lying between them. Germline V gene data show CDR1 as LGHNT and CDR2 as FRNRAP. CDR3 DNA: TGTGCTAGTGGTTTGGGGGAGACCCAGTACTTC. This gives the protein CASGLGETQYF.